Listed below are T cell receptor beta chains from one sample, sequenced in a study of blood T cell repertoires in COVID-19. TCRdb's table, derived via immunoSEQ multiplex PCR, lists solely in-frame clones and lacks some. This sample has some 120,000 clones, with 80% to 90% found just once. The sequencing sample was made of peripheral blood. The receptors here all came from a man in his 70s with active or convalescent COVID-19. CDR3s include the opening cysteine and the closing phenylalanine or tryptophan. A D gene is named only where the DNA matches it firmly. Clone size is given for some rows only: seen once, a few or many times, or a class if the clone is expanded.

j_gene: TRBJ1-1
abundance: .
v_gene: TRBV10-1
d_gene: TRBD1
CDR3nt: TGCGCCAGCAGTACCAGACTACAGGGGGCGAACACTGAAGCTTTCTTT
CDR3aa: CASSTRLQGANTEAFF

j_gene: TRBJ1-2
abundance: .
v_gene: TRBV2
d_gene: TRBD1
CDR3nt: TGTGCCAGCAGTCCTCTCCCGGACAGGAGCTATGGCTACACCTTC
CDR3aa: CASSPLPDRSYGYTF

j_gene: TRBJ1-1
abundance: .
v_gene: TRBV23-1
d_gene: .
CDR3nt: TGCGCCAGCAGTCATTTACACGTGAACACTGAAGCTTTCTTT
CDR3aa: CASSHLHVNTEAFF

j_gene: TRBJ2-2
abundance: .
v_gene: TRBV28
d_gene: .
CDR3nt: TGTGCCAGCATCAATTCGGACAGAAAGAACACCGGGGAGCTGTTTTTT
CDR3aa: CASINSDRKNTGELFF

j_gene: TRBJ2-2
abundance: .
v_gene: TRBV6-5
d_gene: TRBD1
CDR3nt: TGTGCCAGCAGTTATTCCAGGGGGTTTATAGTCGGGGAGCTGTTTTTT
CDR3aa: CASSYSRGFIVGELFF

j_gene: TRBJ2-3
abundance: .
v_gene: TRBV9
d_gene: TRBD2
CDR3nt: TGTGCCAGCAGCGTAGAGGCGGGAGGGGCAGATACGCAGTATTTT
CDR3aa: CASSVEAGGADTQYF

j_gene: TRBJ2-3
abundance: .
v_gene: TRBV7-9
d_gene: TRBD1
CDR3nt: TGTGCCAGCAGCTCCCACAGGGGGACGCAGTATTTT
CDR3aa: CASSSHRGTQYF

j_gene: TRBJ2-3
abundance: .
v_gene: TRBV5-6
d_gene: TRBD1
CDR3nt: TGTGCCAGCAGCTACCCTGGACAGGGAGGCCCAGATACGCAGTATTTT
CDR3aa: CASSYPGQGGPDTQYF

j_gene: TRBJ2-1
abundance: .
v_gene: TRBV10-2
d_gene: TRBD2
CDR3nt: TGCGCCAGCAGACTAGCGGGCCTCAATGAGCAGTTCTTC
CDR3aa: CASRLAGLNEQFF

j_gene: TRBJ1-4
abundance: .
v_gene: TRBV19
d_gene: TRBD1
CDR3nt: TGTGCCACGGGACAGGGAGGTGAAAAACTGTTTTTT
CDR3aa: CATGQGGEKLFF

j_gene: TRBJ1-1
abundance: few
v_gene: TRBV11-2
d_gene: TRBD1
CDR3nt: TGTGCCAGCAGCTTGGACAGGACTGAAGCTTTCTTT
CDR3aa: CASSLDRTEAFF

j_gene: TRBJ1-2
abundance: .
v_gene: TRBV28
d_gene: TRBD1
CDR3nt: TGTGCCGGGGGGGGGACAGGGGCACACAATAACTATGGCTACACCTTC
CDR3aa: CAGGGTGAHNNYGYTF

j_gene: TRBJ1-5
abundance: .
v_gene: TRBV18
d_gene: .
CDR3nt: TGTGCCAGCTCTCCTAAGTCAGGGGGCAATCAGCCCCAGCATTTT
CDR3aa: CASSPKSGGNQPQHF

j_gene: TRBJ1-5
abundance: .
v_gene: TRBV19
d_gene: TRBD1
CDR3nt: TGTGCCAGTAACCCTCCCGGACAGGGGGTTTATAGCAATCAGCCCCAGCATTTT
CDR3aa: CASNPPGQGVYSNQPQHF

j_gene: TRBJ2-5
abundance: .
v_gene: TRBV6-6
d_gene: TRBD2
CDR3nt: TGTGCCAGCAGCCAGACCGGGGGGGAGACCCAGTACTTC
CDR3aa: CASSQTGGETQYF

j_gene: TRBJ2-5
abundance: .
v_gene: TRBV29-1
d_gene: .
CDR3nt: TGCAGCGCTACCCGGGACTTTAAAGAGACCCAGTACTTC
CDR3aa: CSATRDFKETQYF

j_gene: TRBJ2-5
abundance: .
v_gene: TRBV7-2
d_gene: .
CDR3nt: TGTGCCAGCAGCTTAACTAGCTTTCAAGAGACCCAGTACTTC
CDR3aa: CASSLTSFQETQYF

j_gene: TRBJ1-5
abundance: .
v_gene: TRBV6-5
d_gene: TRBD1
CDR3nt: TGTGCCAGCAGTTACGGACAGGGGAATCAGCCCCAGCATTTT
CDR3aa: CASSYGQGNQPQHF

j_gene: TRBJ2-7
abundance: .
v_gene: TRBV19
d_gene: TRBD2
CDR3nt: TGTGCCAGTAGTATTCTACTAGCGGGCGCCTACGAGCAGTACTTC
CDR3aa: CASSILLAGAYEQYF

j_gene: TRBJ1-1
abundance: .
v_gene: TRBV7-8
d_gene: TRBD1
CDR3nt: TGTGCCAGCAGCTTAGCAGAGGGGGCTACGGCTTTCTTT
CDR3aa: CASSLAEGATAFF

j_gene: TRBJ1-5
abundance: .
v_gene: TRBV15
d_gene: TRBD1
CDR3nt: TGTGCCACCAGGGGACAGGGAAATAATCAGCCCCAGCATTTT
CDR3aa: CATRGQGNNQPQHF

j_gene: TRBJ2-2
abundance: once
v_gene: TRBV5-6
d_gene: TRBD1
CDR3nt: TGTGCCAGCAGCATCCGGGACAGGGACACCGGGGAGCTGTTTTTT
CDR3aa: CASSIRDRDTGELFF

j_gene: TRBJ1-2
abundance: .
v_gene: TRBV28
d_gene: .
CDR3nt: TGTGCCAGCACCTCTCACAGGATAACTAACTATGGCTACACCTTC
CDR3aa: CASTSHRITNYGYTF

j_gene: TRBJ2-5
abundance: once
v_gene: TRBV19
d_gene: .
CDR3nt: TGTGCCAGTACCCCGGGTAGGCCCACCCAAGAGACCCAGTACTTC
CDR3aa: CASTPGRPTQETQYF

j_gene: TRBJ1-2
abundance: .
v_gene: TRBV19
d_gene: TRBD1
CDR3nt: TGTGCCAGTAGGATCACAGGGGTTACTAACTATGGCTACACCTTC
CDR3aa: CASRITGVTNYGYTF

j_gene: TRBJ1-5
abundance: .
v_gene: TRBV6-5
d_gene: .
CDR3nt: TGTGCCAGCAGTTTCGACGGGGTGCTAAATCAGCCCCAGCATTTT
CDR3aa: CASSFDGVLNQPQHF

j_gene: TRBJ1-5
abundance: .
v_gene: TRBV6-5
d_gene: TRBD1
CDR3nt: TGTGCCTCCGGACAGGGTAGCAATCAGCCCCAGCATTTT
CDR3aa: CASGQGSNQPQHF

j_gene: TRBJ2-7
abundance: .
v_gene: TRBV6-5
d_gene: TRBD2
CDR3nt: TGTGCCAGCATACCGGGACTAGGGGGCGAGCAGTACTTC
CDR3aa: CASIPGLGGEQYF

j_gene: TRBJ2-1
abundance: .
v_gene: TRBV7-9
d_gene: TRBD2
CDR3nt: TGTGCCAGCAGCTCGAGCGGGAGTTACAATGAGCAGTTCTTC
CDR3aa: CASSSSGSYNEQFF

j_gene: TRBJ2-2
abundance: .
v_gene: TRBV10-3
d_gene: TRBD2
CDR3nt: TGTGCCATCAGACAACCTAGCGGGAGTCTCACCGGGGAGCTGTTTTTT
CDR3aa: CAIRQPSGSLTGELFF

j_gene: TRBJ2-3
abundance: .
v_gene: TRBV18
d_gene: TRBD2
CDR3nt: TGTGCCAGCCGACAACTAGCGGGAGTGGCAGATACGCAGTATTTT
CDR3aa: CASRQLAGVADTQYF

j_gene: TRBJ2-3
abundance: .
v_gene: TRBV12-3/TRBV12-4
d_gene: .
CDR3nt: TGTGCCAGCAGTTTCTCCACAGATACGCAGTATTTT
CDR3aa: CASSFSTDTQYF

j_gene: TRBJ1-5
abundance: once
v_gene: TRBV6-6
d_gene: .
CDR3nt: TGTGCCAGCAACCGGGGGGCCTTTTATAGCAATCAGCCCCAGCATTTT
CDR3aa: CASNRGAFYSNQPQHF

j_gene: TRBJ1-4
abundance: .
v_gene: TRBV19
d_gene: .
CDR3nt: TGTGCCAGTAGTCCTACAGTCAATGAAAAACTGTTTTTT
CDR3aa: CASSPTVNEKLFF

j_gene: TRBJ1-1
abundance: .
v_gene: TRBV6-6
d_gene: .
CDR3nt: TGTGCCAGCAGTTACGGTCGGATCGGGGCTTTCTTT
CDR3aa: CASSYGRIGAFF

j_gene: TRBJ2-7
abundance: .
v_gene: TRBV27
d_gene: TRBD2
CDR3nt: TGTGCCAGCAGTTTGAAACCCGCTAGCGGGCCCTACGAGCAGTACTTC
CDR3aa: CASSLKPASGPYEQYF

j_gene: TRBJ1-1
abundance: few
v_gene: TRBV5-1
d_gene: TRBD1
CDR3nt: TGCGCCAGCCAGACAGGGGGGTCTGTCACTGAAGCTTTCTTT
CDR3aa: CASQTGGSVTEAFF

j_gene: TRBJ2-3
abundance: .
v_gene: TRBV6-2/TRBV6-3
d_gene: TRBD2
CDR3nt: TGTGCCAGCAGTTGGCCGGGACTAGATGTGTCAGATACGCAGTATTTT
CDR3aa: CASSWPGLDVSDTQYF

j_gene: TRBJ2-7
abundance: .
v_gene: TRBV6-5
d_gene: TRBD1
CDR3nt: TGTGCCAGCAGTTACCAGAGACAGGGGGTTGGTTACGAGCAGTACTTC
CDR3aa: CASSYQRQGVGYEQYF

j_gene: TRBJ1-2
abundance: once
v_gene: TRBV5-1
d_gene: TRBD1
CDR3nt: TGCGCCAGCAGCGGGGCCGGGACAGGGGGCGCATTCTTCTATGGCTACACCTTC
CDR3aa: CASSGAGTGGAFFYGYTF

j_gene: TRBJ1-2
abundance: .
v_gene: TRBV27
d_gene: .
CDR3nt: TGTGCCAGCAGTTTGTCCGGCGGCAGGGGCGGGCAGGAGTATGGCTACACCTTC
CDR3aa: CASSLSGGRGGQEYGYTF

j_gene: TRBJ1-5
abundance: .
v_gene: TRBV6-1
d_gene: .
CDR3nt: TGTGCCAGCAGAGAAGCCCAGGCGATCTCGGCCCAGCATTTT
CDR3aa: CASREAQAISAQHF

j_gene: TRBJ2-3
abundance: .
v_gene: TRBV29-1
d_gene: TRBD1
CDR3nt: TGCAGCGTGGGACAGGGCCCATGGGTCACAGATACGCAGTATTTT
CDR3aa: CSVGQGPWVTDTQYF

j_gene: TRBJ2-7
abundance: .
v_gene: TRBV19
d_gene: .
CDR3nt: TGTGCCAGTAGTATCGGAGTGTCCCTGGGCTACGAGCAGTACTTC
CDR3aa: CASSIGVSLGYEQYF

j_gene: TRBJ1-1
abundance: .
v_gene: TRBV29-1
d_gene: .
CDR3nt: TGCAGCGTTGAAGTTTGGCAGGGGATGAACACTGAAGCTTTCTTT
CDR3aa: CSVEVWQGMNTEAFF

j_gene: TRBJ1-2
abundance: .
v_gene: TRBV7-9
d_gene: .
CDR3nt: TGTGCCAGCAGCTTAGAGGAGGGGTACTATGGCTACACCTTC
CDR3aa: CASSLEEGYYGYTF

j_gene: TRBJ1-6
abundance: .
v_gene: TRBV6-6
d_gene: .
CDR3nt: TGTGCCAGCAGTTATGCCGAGGATAATTCACCCCTCCACTTT
CDR3aa: CASSYAEDNSPLHF

j_gene: TRBJ2-1
abundance: .
v_gene: TRBV24-1
d_gene: TRBD2
CDR3nt: TGTGCCACCAGTGATTCCAACGGGACTAGCGGTGTCTACAATGAGCAGTTCTTC
CDR3aa: CATSDSNGTSGVYNEQFF

j_gene: TRBJ1-1
abundance: .
v_gene: TRBV7-9
d_gene: TRBD1
CDR3nt: TGTGCCAGCAGCTTAGCCGGGACAGGGGGCACTGAAGCTTTCTTT
CDR3aa: CASSLAGTGGTEAFF

j_gene: TRBJ1-2
abundance: .
v_gene: TRBV24-1
d_gene: TRBD1
CDR3nt: TGTGCCACCAGTGATGGACAGGGGTCCCAATATGGCTACACCTTC
CDR3aa: CATSDGQGSQYGYTF

j_gene: TRBJ2-7
abundance: once
v_gene: TRBV2
d_gene: TRBD2
CDR3nt: TGTGCCAGCGGTGGGGGAGGGCCGAACGAGCAGTACTTC
CDR3aa: CASGGGGPNEQYF

j_gene: TRBJ2-7
abundance: .
v_gene: TRBV9
d_gene: .
CDR3nt: TGTGCCAGCAGCGTAGGACAGACTCCATCCTACGAGCAGTACTTC
CDR3aa: CASSVGQTPSYEQYF

j_gene: TRBJ2-2
abundance: .
v_gene: TRBV6-2/TRBV6-3
d_gene: .
CDR3nt: TGTGCCAGCAGTTACCCGGCAGGTCGCGGGGAGCTGTTTTTT
CDR3aa: CASSYPAGRGELFF

j_gene: TRBJ2-7
abundance: .
v_gene: TRBV18
d_gene: TRBD1
CDR3nt: TGTGCCAGCTCACCACCGGGACAGGGGGAGTACGAGCAGTACTTC
CDR3aa: CASSPPGQGEYEQYF

j_gene: TRBJ2-5
abundance: .
v_gene: TRBV5-5
d_gene: .
CDR3nt: TGTGCCAGCAGACGACAGTATCCAGGGGAAGAGACCCAGTACTTC
CDR3aa: CASRRQYPGEETQYF